The present entry profiles one T cell receptor (beta chain) with its context. Its antigen is as yet unknown. The CDR3 sequence is 17 residues long. The V gene's germline CDR1 is SGHAT and CDR2 FQNNGV. V lost 1 base, J lost 7 bases, and 22 bases lay in between. Original methodology: Filtering differed for immunoSEQ, which gave only junction sequences without quality scores. Sequencing used immunoSEQ multiplex PCR; TCRdb keeps in-frame clones, though not all of them. V and J calls and clone size come straight from that table; D and trimming were deduced from the DNA. In the table there are about 2 million clones, 95% of which are singletons. The data derive from a study of shared clonotypes between healthy human individuals. All of the donors resided in Nashville, Tennessee, and each was a Caucasian adult. Study-level findings and limits: What naive subsets generally showed was a larger estimated richness than memory subsets showed.

The chain links TRBV11-2 to TRBJ2-5; D is uncertain. This TCR derives from a man aged 18 to 30 in good health. The sample taken for sequencing was naive CD4+ T cells sorted from blood. Indicated subset: CD45RA+ positively selected. CDR3 bases: TGTGCCAGCAGCTTAGTGGCCGGCACTCAACCGCTAGGGACCCAGTACTTC. This encodes CASSLVAGTQPLGTQYF.